The following is a T cell receptor (beta chain) sequence with its context. The source of the sample is a study of cytomegalovirus exposure and HLA in healthy donors. 13 Jbeta primers and 60 Vbeta primers were used for the PCR. Assay: immunoSEQ multiplex PCR; the TCRdb copy retains only in-frame clones and omits some. The table shows over 75,000 clones, with 55% to 65% occurring only once. The source is a human donor in good health. Sequencing used PBMCs.

The CDR3 coding sequence is TGTGCCAGCAGTGAACAGGGGGCAAACACTGAAGCTTTCTTT. As protein: CASSEQGANTEAFF. This chain uses TRBV6-1 with TRBJ1-1, with 8 bases that match TRBD1. There are 14 residues in the CDR3. Germline CDR1 and CDR2: MNHNS and SASEGT. V gave up 2 bases and J gave up 2 bases; unmatched junction bases: 1.